This TCR beta chain was sequenced for a study of T cells of healthy individuals. TCRdb fed the 5' RACE reads into MiXCR, producing one record per CDR3 protein. There are 65,000 to 95,000 distinct CDR3 sequences in the sample; 4% to 5.5% occur only once, and around 6.9% lies in the top ten. Ten or more counts support this clonotype. The receptor's source is a female donor in good health.

CDR3 in DNA: TGTGCCAGCAGCTTAGCGCGGGCTAGCGGGAGGGCTCAGTTCTTC. This codes for CASSLARASGRAQFF. The chain has TRBV7-2 and TRBJ2-1, with TRBD2 matching 12 bases. Germline lookup yields CDR1 SGHTA and CDR2 FQGNSA. With 0 bases clipped from V and 13 bases from J, the junction kept 7 bases outside the gene matches. CDR3 length: 15 residues.